This T cell receptor beta chain derives from a study of T cell changes during pregnancy in multiple sclerosis. Repertoires were generated with immunoSEQ multiplex PCR, while TCRdb's copy carries only in-frame clones and drops some. The repertoire holds 15,000 or so clones, with approximately 84% as singletons. Trimming at V came to 3 bases and at J to 5 bases, leaving 7 bases not matched to a gene. Germline-derived CDR1 and CDR2 are LNHDA and SQIVND (reference sequence). The CDR3 consists of 15 residues. This clone has more than one count but fewer than ten. The chain joins TRBV19 to TRBJ1-1; the match to TRBD1 covers 9 bases. The source of this sequence is a female donor in good health, enrolled as a control in a pregnancy study. The specimen comprised CD8+ T cells from peripheral blood mononuclear cells, sampled in the third trimester of pregnancy. CDR3 sequence: CASSIPSTGGTEAFF. CDR3 nucleotide sequence: TGTGCCAGTAGTATCCCCTCGACAGGGGGTACTGAAGCTTTCTTT.